The 19 T cell receptor beta chains listed next were all sequenced from one sample in a study of T cells in localized non-small cell lung cancer. Clones were read by immunoSEQ multiplex PCR, and TCRdb kept only the in-frame ones, dropping some. The data contain some 25,000 clones, more than 75% of them seen just once; the ten biggest clones take up less than 7%. The sample in question was PBMCs, obtained before any cancer treatment. These receptors were taken from a man between 35 and 75 years old with stage II lung adenocarcinoma.

The V gene is TRBV19, the J gene TRBJ1-4; 7 nucleotides line up with TRBD1. The length of the CDR3 is 15 residues. Germline V gene data show CDR1 as LNHDA and CDR2 as SQIVND (reference sequence). J gave up 8 bases and V 3 bases, and 9 bases lay outside the gene matches. As DNA, the CDR3 is TGTGCCAGTAGTATCAAGGGACAGCCACACGAAAAACTGTTTTTT. This encodes CASSIKGQPHEKLFF. The variable domain in full, with the rest retrieved from reference TRBV19 and TRBJ1-4, is DGGITQSPKYLFRKEGQNVTLSCEQNLNHDAMYWYRQDPGQGLRLIYYSQIVNDFQKGDIAEGYSVSREKKESFPLTVTSAQKNPTAFYLCASSIKGQPHEKLFFGSGTQLSVL.

The rearrangement uses TRBV5-1 and TRBJ1-1; D ambiguous. V lost 3 bases and J lost 3, with 15 bases in between. CDR1 SGHRS and CDR2 YFSETQ come from the germline V gene. The CDR3 is made up of 15 amino acids. CDR3 sequence reads: CASSSTLMGDTEAFF. In nucleotides, the CDR3 is TGCGCCAGCAGCTCTACCCTCATGGGTGACACTGAAGCTTTCTTT.

Here the CDR3 DNA reads TGCGCCAGCAGCCCTTCTTGGGAGGGACTCTACAATGAGCAGTTCTTC. This sequence encodes CASSPSWEGLYNEQFF. V and J are TRBV4-1 and TRBJ2-1; TRBD2 agrees at 7 bases. The CDR3 contains 16 residues. J lost 3 bases, V lost 4 bases, and 9 bases had no gene match. Germline assignment: CDR1 MGHRA and CDR2 YSYEKL.

V usage is TRBV5-6 and J usage is TRBJ1-2, with TRBD1 identical over 8 bases. In germline, CDR1 is SGHDT, CDR2 YYEEEE. The CDR3 consists of 17 residues. The V and J ends lost 1 base and 3 bases, in that order; junction bases with no gene match: 11. The CDR3 reads CASSLSAGDRRDYGYTF. Written as DNA, the CDR3 is TGTGCCAGCAGCTTGTCTGCCGGGGACAGGCGCGACTATGGCTACACCTTC. Full variable domain (missing parts from reference TRBV5-6 and TRBJ1-2): DAGVTQSPTHLIKTRGQQVTLRCSPKSGHDTVSWYQQALGQGPQFIFQYYEEEERQRGNFPDRFSGHQFPNYSSELNVNALLLGDSALYLCASSLSAGDRRDYGYTFGSGTRLTVV.

The chain couples TRBV13 to TRBJ2-1; 8 bases map to TRBD1. This CDR3 spans 15 amino acids. The germline V gene encodes CDR1 PRHDT and CDR2 FYEKMQ (reference sequence). V lost 5 bases and J lost 6; bases outside the gene matches: 9. CDR3 bases: TGTGCCAGCAGCAACAGACAGGGGCGATTCAATGAGCAGTTCTTC. Protein: CASSNRQGRFNEQFF.

The chain links TRBV6-1 to TRBJ2-1; a possible D gene is TRBD2 (5 bases). CDR1 is MNHNS, CDR2 SASEGT, per germline. The CDR3 totals 11 residues. V dropped 8 bases and J dropped 10 bases, with 12 bases sitting between them. The CDR3 spells CASVLGGEQFF. The DNA of the CDR3 is TGTGCCAGCGTATTAGGCGGGGAGCAGTTCTTC.

V and J are TRBV7-2 and TRBJ2-7, with D perhaps TRBD1 (6 bases). Trimming shortened V by 2 bases and J by 7 bases, and 6 bases separated the two germline ends. Germline V gene sequence: CDR1 SGHTA, CDR2 FQGNSA. This CDR3 contains 11 residues. CDR3 in DNA: TGTGCCAGCAGCTTAAGGGGGGAGCAGTACTTC. It codes for CASSLRGEQYF. The full variable domain, completed using reference TRBV7-2 and TRBJ2-7, is GAGVSQSPSNKVTEKGKDVELRCDPISGHTALYWYRQSLGQGLEFLIYFQGNSAPDKSGLPSDRFSAERTGGSVSTLTIQRTQQEDSAVYLCASSLRGEQYFGPGTRLTVT.

The chain is built from TRBV18 and TRBJ1-3; no firm D call. This CDR3 has 16 amino acids. The V gene's germline CDR1 is KGHSH and CDR2 LQKENI. The V end lost 3 bases, the J end lost 0 bases, and 12 bases lay between the germline ends. The CDR3 protein is CASSPGGPGSGNTIYF. CDR3 nucleotides: TGTGCCAGCTCACCGGGAGGTCCCGGCTCTGGAAACACCATATATTTT.

The chain links TRBV7-9 to TRBJ1-1; D is unresolved. CDR1 and CDR2 (germline): SEHNR, FQNEAQ (reference sequence). The CDR3 is 13 amino acids. Trimming stripped 3 bases from V and 1 base from J, with 6 bases between. This CDR3 reads CASSLERNTEAFF. DNA for the CDR3: TGTGCCAGCAGCTTGGAAAGGAACACTGAAGCTTTCTTT.

The rearrangement joins TRBV6-5 to TRBJ1-1; TRBD1 might be the D (5 bases). Trimming cost V 0 bases and J 0 bases, with 8 bases left between them. There are 15 residues in the CDR3. Germline CDR1 is MNHEY and CDR2 is SVGAGI. The CDR3 sequence is CASSYSRGLNTEAFF. The CDR3 bases are TGTGCCAGCAGTTACTCTCGGGGCCTGAACACTGAAGCTTTCTTT.

The rearrangement uses TRBV19 and TRBJ1-2; no firm D call. There are 13 residues in the CDR3. V lost 6 bases to trimming and J lost 7 bases, with 15 bases between them. CDR1 is LNHDA and CDR2 is SQIVND in the germline V gene (reference sequence). Here the CDR3 reads CASSPNGVGGYTF. The CDR3 DNA is TGTGCCAGTAGCCCGAATGGGGTAGGTGGCTACACCTTC.

This chain connects TRBV5-6 to TRBJ2-1; D is uncertain. Germline lookup yields CDR1 SGHDT and CDR2 YYEEEE. Trimming cost V 0 bases and J 5 bases, with 3 bases left between them. The CDR3 runs to 12 residues. The CDR3 DNA is TGTGCCAGCAGCTTGGAAGACAATGAGCAGTTCTTC. It translates to CASSLEDNEQFF. The full variable domain, rest sourced from reference TRBV5-6 and TRBJ2-1, is DAGVTQSPTHLIKTRGQQVTLRCSPKSGHDTVSWYQQALGQGPQFIFQYYEEEERQRGNFPDRFSGHQFPNYSSELNVNALLLGDSALYLCASSLEDNEQFFGPGTRLTVL.

The V and J genes are TRBV4-2 and TRBJ1-2; a weak D match, TRBD1 (6 bases). The CDR3 totals 14 residues. The germline CDR1 and CDR2 sequences are LGHNA and YNFKEQ. Between the trimmed V and J ends, which lost 0 bases and 8 bases, there was a span of 13 bases. CDR3 bases: TGTGCCAGCAGCCAAGATTCGAGGGGGACCGGCTACACCTTC. Its translation is CASSQDSRGTGYTF.

This clone was detected once. This rearrangement joins TRBV2 to TRBJ2-3; 12 bases are shared with TRBD2. The J segment lost 2 bases and the V segment lost 7 bases, leaving 7 bases of the junction unmatched. This CDR3 contains 16 residues. Germline V gene data show CDR1 as SNHLY and CDR2 as FYNNEI. The chain's CDR3 is CASTFGTSGSTDTQYF. The CDR3 nucleotides are TGTGCCAGCACCTTTGGGACTAGCGGGTCCACAGATACGCAGTATTTT.

The V and J genes are TRBV6-1 and TRBJ1-3, with D maybe TRBD1 (6 bases). The V end was cut by 2 bases, the J end by 1 base, with 12 bases between. This CDR3 is built from 16 residues. The germline gives CDR1 MNHNS, CDR2 SASEGT. The CDR3 reads CASSERGGFSGNTIYF. The CDR3 DNA reads TGTGCCAGCAGTGAAAGGGGGGGGTTTTCTGGAAACACCATATATTTT.

The V call is TRBV7-2, the J call TRBJ1-2, with TRBD1 as a possible D gene (5 bases). Between the trimmed V and J ends, which lost 3 bases and 10 bases, there was a span of 15 bases. This CDR3 is 13 amino acids long. Germline V gene data show CDR1 as SGHTA and CDR2 as FQGNSA. The CDR3 DNA follows: TGTGCCAGCAGCTTGGATAGGGGAGGATTCTACACCTTC. It yields the protein CASSLDRGGFYTF.

V gene TRBV10-3 combines with J gene TRBJ2-1; 9 positions match TRBD2. Trimming removed 10 bases from V and 0 bases from J; junction bases left unmatched: 13. The length of the CDR3 is 17 residues. CDR1 is ENHRY, CDR2 SYGVKD, per germline. CDR3 nucleotides: TGTGCCAGCCGCCCAGGGCTAGCGGGATCCTCCTACAATGAGCAGTTCTTC. This codes for CASRPGLAGSSYNEQFF.

The chain couples TRBV10-2 to TRBJ1-4; 7 bases map to TRBD1. The ends lost 5 bases at V and 7 bases at J; junction bases unmatched: 7. Germline assignment: CDR1 WSHSY and CDR2 SAAADI. The CDR3 is made up of 14 amino acids. This CDR3 reads CASSTGTDVEKLFF. CDR3 sequence (DNA): TGCGCCAGCAGTACCGGGACAGACGTTGAAAAACTGTTTTTT.

The J gene is TRBJ1-1, the V gene TRBV10-2, with D perhaps matching TRBD1 (6 bases). CDR3 length: 13 residues. The V and J ends lost 7 bases and 6 bases respectively, with 15 bases between them. In germline, CDR1 is WSHSY, CDR2 SAAADI. The CDR3 spells CASTSGTSSEAFF. DNA for the CDR3: TGCGCCAGCACCTCCGGGACAAGCTCTGAAGCTTTCTTT.